This T cell receptor beta chain was sequenced for a study of shared clonotypes between healthy human individuals. The repertoire was sequenced with immunoSEQ multiplex PCR; TCRdb's copy has only in-frame clones and lacks some. The sample records around 240,000 clones, over 50% being singletons. The CDR3 has 10 residues. CDR1 DFQATT and CDR2 SNEGSKA come from the germline V gene (reference sequence). V was pared by 6 bases and J by 0 bases, with 3 bases between. The sequenced sample was memory CD4+ T cells sorted from blood. The subset was: CD45RA-negative fraction. The chain has TRBV20-1 and TRBJ2-7; D not certain. The TCR was taken from a man aged 30 to 39 in good health. The CDR3, as DNA: TGCAGTGCCAACTCCTACGAGCAGTACTTC. Protein: CSANSYEQYF.